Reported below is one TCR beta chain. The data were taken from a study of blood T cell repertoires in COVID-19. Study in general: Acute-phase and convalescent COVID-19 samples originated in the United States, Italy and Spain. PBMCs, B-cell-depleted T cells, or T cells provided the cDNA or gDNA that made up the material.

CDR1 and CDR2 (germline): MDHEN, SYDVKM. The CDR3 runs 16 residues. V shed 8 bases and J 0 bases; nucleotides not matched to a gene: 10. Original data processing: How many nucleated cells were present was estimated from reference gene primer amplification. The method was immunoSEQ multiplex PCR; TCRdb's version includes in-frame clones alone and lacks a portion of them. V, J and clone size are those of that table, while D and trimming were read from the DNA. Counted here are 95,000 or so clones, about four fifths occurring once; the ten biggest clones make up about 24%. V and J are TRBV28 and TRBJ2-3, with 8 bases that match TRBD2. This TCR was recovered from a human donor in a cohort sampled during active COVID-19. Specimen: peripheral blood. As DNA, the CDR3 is TGTGCCAGCGGCGGGACTAGTCTTTTTAGCACAGATACGCAGTATTTT. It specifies CASGGTSLFSTDTQYF.